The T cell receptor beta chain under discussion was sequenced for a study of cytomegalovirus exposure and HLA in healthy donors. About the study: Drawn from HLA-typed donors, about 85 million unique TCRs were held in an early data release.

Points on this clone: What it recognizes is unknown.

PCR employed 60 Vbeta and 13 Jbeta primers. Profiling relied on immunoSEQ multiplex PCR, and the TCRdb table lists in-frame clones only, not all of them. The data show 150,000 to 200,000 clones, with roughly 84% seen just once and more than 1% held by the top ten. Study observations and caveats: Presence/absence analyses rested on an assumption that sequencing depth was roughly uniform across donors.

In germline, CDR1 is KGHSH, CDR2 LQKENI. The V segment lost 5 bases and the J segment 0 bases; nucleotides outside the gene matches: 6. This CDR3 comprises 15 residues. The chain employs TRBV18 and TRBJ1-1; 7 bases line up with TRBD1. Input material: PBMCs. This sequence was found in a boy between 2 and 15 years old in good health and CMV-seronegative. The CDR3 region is CASSLSTGMNTEAFF. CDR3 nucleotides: TGTGCCAGCTCATTATCGACAGGGATGAACACTGAAGCTTTCTTT.